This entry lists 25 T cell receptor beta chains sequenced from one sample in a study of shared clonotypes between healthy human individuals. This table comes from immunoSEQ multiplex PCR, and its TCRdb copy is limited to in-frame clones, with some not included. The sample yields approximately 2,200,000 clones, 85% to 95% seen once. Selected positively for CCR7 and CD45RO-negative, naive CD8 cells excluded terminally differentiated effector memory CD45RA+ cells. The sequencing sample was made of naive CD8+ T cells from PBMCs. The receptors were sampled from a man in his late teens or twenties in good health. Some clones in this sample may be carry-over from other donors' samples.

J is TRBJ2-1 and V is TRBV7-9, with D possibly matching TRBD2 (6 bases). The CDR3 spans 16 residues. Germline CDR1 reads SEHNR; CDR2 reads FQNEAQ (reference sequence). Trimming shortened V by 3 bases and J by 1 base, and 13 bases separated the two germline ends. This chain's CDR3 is CASSLNLAYSYNEQFF. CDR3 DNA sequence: TGTGCCAGCAGCTTGAACCTAGCGTATTCCTACAATGAGCAGTTCTTC.

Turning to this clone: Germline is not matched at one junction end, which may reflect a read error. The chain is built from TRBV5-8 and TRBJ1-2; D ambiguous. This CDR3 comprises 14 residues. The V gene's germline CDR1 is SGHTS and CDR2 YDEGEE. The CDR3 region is CASSPLDSSPTVFF. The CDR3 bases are TGTGCCAGCAGCCCTTTGGATTCGAGCCCTACGGTATTCTTC.

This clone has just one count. CDR3 nucleotides: TGTGCCAGCACGGCGGGGGACTATGGCTACACCTTC. This sequence encodes CASTAGDYGYTF. The V gene is TRBV6-5, the J gene TRBJ1-2, with D tentatively TRBD1 (5 bases). Trimming took 7 bases from V and 3 from J, leaving 9 bases between them. The CDR3 loop spans 12 amino acids. CDR1 and CDR2 (germline): MNHEY, SVGAGI.

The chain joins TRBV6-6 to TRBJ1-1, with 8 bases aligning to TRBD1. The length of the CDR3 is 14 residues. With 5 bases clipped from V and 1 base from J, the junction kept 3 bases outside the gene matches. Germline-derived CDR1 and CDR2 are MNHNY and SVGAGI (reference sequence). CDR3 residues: CASSLGQGNTEAFF. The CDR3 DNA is TGTGCCAGCAGTCTCGGACAGGGGAACACTGAAGCTTTCTTT.

Here the CDR3 DNA reads TGTGCCACCACCACGACAGAAAAAAACATTCAGTACTTC. It encodes CATTTTEKNIQYF. The chain employs TRBV15 and TRBJ2-4, with a possible D match to TRBD1 (5 bases). The CDR3 has 13 residues. Between the trimmed V and J ends, which lost 7 bases and 4 bases, there was a span of 11 bases. Germline V gives CDR1 LNHNV, CDR2 YYDKDF (reference sequence).

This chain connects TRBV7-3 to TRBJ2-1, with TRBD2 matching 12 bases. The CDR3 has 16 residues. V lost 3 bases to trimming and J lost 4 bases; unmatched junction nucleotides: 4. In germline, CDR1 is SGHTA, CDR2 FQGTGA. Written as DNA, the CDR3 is TGTGCCAGCAGCTTCGGACTAGCGGGAATGTACAATGAGCAGTTCTTC. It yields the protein CASSFGLAGMYNEQFF.

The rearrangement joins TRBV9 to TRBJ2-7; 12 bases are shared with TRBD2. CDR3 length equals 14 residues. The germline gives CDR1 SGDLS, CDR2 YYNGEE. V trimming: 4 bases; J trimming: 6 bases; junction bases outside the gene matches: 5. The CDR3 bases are TGTGCCAGCAGCACCTCGGGACTAGCGGGCGAGCAGTACTTC. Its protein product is CASSTSGLAGEQYF.

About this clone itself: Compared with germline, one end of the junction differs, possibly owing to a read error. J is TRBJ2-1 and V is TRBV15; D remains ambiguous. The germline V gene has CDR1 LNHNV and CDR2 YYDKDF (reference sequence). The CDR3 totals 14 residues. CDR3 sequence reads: CATSRGNEEPERFF. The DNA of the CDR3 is TGTGCCACCAGCAGAGGAAATGAGGAGCCCGAGCGGTTCTTC.

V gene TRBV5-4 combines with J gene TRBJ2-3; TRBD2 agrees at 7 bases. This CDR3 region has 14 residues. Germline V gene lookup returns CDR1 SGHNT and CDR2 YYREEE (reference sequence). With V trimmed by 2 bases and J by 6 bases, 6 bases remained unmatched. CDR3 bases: TGTGCCAGCAGCTTCTACGCGGGAGTGGATACGCAGTATTTT. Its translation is CASSFYAGVDTQYF.

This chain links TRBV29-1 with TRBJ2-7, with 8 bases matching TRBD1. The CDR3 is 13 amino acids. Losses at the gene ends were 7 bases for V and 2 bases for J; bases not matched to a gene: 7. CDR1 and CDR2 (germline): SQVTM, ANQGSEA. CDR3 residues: CSASGQGPYEQYF. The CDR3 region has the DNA TGCAGCGCCTCCGGACAGGGACCCTACGAGCAGTACTTC.

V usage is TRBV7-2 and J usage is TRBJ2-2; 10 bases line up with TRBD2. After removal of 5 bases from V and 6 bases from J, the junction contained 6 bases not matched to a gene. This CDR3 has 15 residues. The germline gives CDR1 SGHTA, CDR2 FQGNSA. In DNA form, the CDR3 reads TGTGCCAGCAGCCCTAGCGGGAGAGGTCCCGGGGAGCTGTTTTTT. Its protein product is CASSPSGRGPGELFF.

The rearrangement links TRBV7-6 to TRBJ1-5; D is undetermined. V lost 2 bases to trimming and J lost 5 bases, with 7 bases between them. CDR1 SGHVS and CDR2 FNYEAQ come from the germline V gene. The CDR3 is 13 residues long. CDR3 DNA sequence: TGTGCCAGCAGCTTAAGGCGGGATCAGCCCCAGCATTTT. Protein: CASSLRRDQPQHF.

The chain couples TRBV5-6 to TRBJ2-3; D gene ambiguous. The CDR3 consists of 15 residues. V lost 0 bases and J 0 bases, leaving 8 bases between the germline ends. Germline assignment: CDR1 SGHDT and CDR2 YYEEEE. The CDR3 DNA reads TGTGCCAGCAGCTTGGTCCGTGCTAGCACAGATACGCAGTATTTT. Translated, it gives CASSLVRASTDTQYF.

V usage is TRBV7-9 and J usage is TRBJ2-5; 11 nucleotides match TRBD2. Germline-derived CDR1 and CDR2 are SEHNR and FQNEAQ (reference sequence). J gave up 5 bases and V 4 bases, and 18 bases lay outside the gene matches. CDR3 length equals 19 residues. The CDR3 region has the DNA TGTGCCAGCAGCTCGTCTAGCGGGAGGACCCTAGGGAAGGATGAGACCCAGTACTTC. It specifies CASSSSSGRTLGKDETQYF.

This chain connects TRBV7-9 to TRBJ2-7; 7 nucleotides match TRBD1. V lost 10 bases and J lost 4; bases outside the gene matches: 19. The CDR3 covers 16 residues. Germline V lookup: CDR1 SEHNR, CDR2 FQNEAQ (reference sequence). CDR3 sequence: CATTVQNADRAYEQYF. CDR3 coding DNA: TGTGCCACCACTGTCCAGAATGCAGACAGGGCTTACGAGCAGTACTTC.

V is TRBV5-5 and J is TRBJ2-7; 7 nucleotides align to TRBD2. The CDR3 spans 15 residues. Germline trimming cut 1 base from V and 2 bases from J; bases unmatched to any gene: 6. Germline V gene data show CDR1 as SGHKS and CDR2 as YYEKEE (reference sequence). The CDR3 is CASSLLAGEPYEQYF. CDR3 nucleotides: TGTGCCAGCAGCTTGCTCGCGGGAGAGCCCTACGAGCAGTACTTC.

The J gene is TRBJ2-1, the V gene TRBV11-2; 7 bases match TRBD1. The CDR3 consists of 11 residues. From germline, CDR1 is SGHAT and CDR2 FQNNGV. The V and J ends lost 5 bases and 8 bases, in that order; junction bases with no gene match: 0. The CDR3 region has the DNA TGTGCCAGCAGCACAGGGGATGAGCAGTTCTTC. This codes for CASSTGDEQFF.

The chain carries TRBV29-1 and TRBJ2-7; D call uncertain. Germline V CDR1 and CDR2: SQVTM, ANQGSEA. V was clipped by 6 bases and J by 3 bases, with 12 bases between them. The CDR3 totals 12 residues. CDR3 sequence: CSVAHSVYEQYF. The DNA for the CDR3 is TGCAGCGTCGCCCACTCAGTCTACGAGCAGTACTTC.

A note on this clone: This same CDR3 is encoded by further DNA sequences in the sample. The CDR3, as DNA: TGTGCCAGCAGTTTTCTACAGGGGAATCAGCCCCAGCATTTT. Translation gives CASSFLQGNQPQHF. The chain has TRBV27 and TRBJ1-5; 7 bases are a match to TRBD1. V shed 3 bases, J shed 4 bases, and the junction held 3 bases outside the gene matches. This CDR3 comprises 14 residues. Germline CDR1 MNHEY, CDR2 SMNVEV (reference sequence).

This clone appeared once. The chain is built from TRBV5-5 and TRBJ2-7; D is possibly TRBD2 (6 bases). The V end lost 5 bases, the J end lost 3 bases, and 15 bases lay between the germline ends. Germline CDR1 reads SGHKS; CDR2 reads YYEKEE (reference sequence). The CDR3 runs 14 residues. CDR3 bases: TGTGCCAGCAGTTTCCCCGACGGGAGCTACGAGCAGTACTTC. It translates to CASSFPDGSYEQYF. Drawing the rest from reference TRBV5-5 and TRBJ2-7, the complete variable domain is DAGVTQSPTHLIKTRGQQVTLRCSPISGHKSVSWYQQVLGQGPQFIFQYYEKEERGRGNFPDRFSARQFPNYSSELNVNALLLGDSALYLCASSFPDGSYEQYFGPGTRLTVT.

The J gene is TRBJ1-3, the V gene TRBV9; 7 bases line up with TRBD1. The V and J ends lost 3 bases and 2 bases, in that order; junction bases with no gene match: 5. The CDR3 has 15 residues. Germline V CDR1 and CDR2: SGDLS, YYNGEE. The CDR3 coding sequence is TGTGCCAGCAGCGGACAGGGTATGCCTGGAAACACCATATATTTT. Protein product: CASSGQGMPGNTIYF.

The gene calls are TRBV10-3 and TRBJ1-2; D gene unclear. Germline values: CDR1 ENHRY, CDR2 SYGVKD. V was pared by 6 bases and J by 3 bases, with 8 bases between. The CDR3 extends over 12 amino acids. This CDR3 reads CAISGEDYGYTF. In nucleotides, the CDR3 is TGTGCCATCAGCGGGGAAGACTATGGCTACACCTTC.

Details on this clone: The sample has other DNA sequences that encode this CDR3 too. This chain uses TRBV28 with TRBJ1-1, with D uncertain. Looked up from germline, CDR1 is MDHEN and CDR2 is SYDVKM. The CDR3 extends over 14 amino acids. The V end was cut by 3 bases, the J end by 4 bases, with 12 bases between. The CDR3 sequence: CASSLSGVGTEAFF. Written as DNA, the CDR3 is TGTGCCAGCAGTTTGTCCGGGGTGGGCACTGAAGCTTTCTTT.

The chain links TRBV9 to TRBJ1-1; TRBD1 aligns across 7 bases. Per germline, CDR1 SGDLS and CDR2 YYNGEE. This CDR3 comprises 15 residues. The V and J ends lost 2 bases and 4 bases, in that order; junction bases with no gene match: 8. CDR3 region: CASSVTGEATTEAFF. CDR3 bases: TGTGCCAGCAGCGTTACAGGGGAAGCGACCACTGAAGCTTTCTTT.

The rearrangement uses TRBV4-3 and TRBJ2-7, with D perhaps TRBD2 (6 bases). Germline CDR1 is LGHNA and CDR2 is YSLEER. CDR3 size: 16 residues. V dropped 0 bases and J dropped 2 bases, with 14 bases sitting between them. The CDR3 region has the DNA TGCGCCAGCAGCCAAGATCTTATTAGCGGTACCTACGAGCAGTACTTC. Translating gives CASSQDLISGTYEQYF.